The 9 T cell receptor beta chains below all came from one sample that was sequenced in a study of T cell responses to AZD1222 COVID-19 vaccine. Repertoires were generated with immunoSEQ multiplex PCR, while TCRdb's copy carries only in-frame clones and drops some. The sample consists of 75,000 to 100,000 clones, around nine tenths of them appearing once. Sequences were derived from peripheral blood, sampled on day 0 of MenACWY control vaccination. These receptors all stem from an adult in good health.

The chain combines TRBV6-5 with TRBJ1-6, with D unclear. Germline loops: CDR1 MNHEY, CDR2 SVGAGI. CDR3 length: 11 amino acids. The ends were cut back, 6 bases at V and 11 bases at J, with 8 bases in the middle. CDR3 nucleotides: TGTGCCAGCAGGAAAGAGACACCCCTCCACTTT. Its translation: CASRKETPLHF.

The chain links TRBV2 to TRBJ2-2; D is tentatively TRBD1 or TRBD2 (5 bases each). The CDR3 totals 13 residues. CDR1 and CDR2 (germline): SNHLY, FYNNEI. V was shortened by 8 bases and J by 8 bases, with 15 bases between the two germline ends. This chain's CDR3 is CASSRDLGGELFF. CDR3 sequence (DNA): TGTGCCAGCTCCCGGGACCTAGGTGGGGAGCTGTTTTTT.

The V gene is TRBV4-3, the J gene TRBJ1-1; D is uncertain. Germline assignment: CDR1 LGHNA and CDR2 YSLEER. Trimming shortened V by 4 bases and J by 0 bases, and 6 bases separated the two germline ends. The CDR3 is 13 amino acids. The CDR3 is CASSLSLNTEAFF. The CDR3 coding sequence is TGCGCCAGCAGCCTCTCTCTGAACACTGAAGCTTTCTTT.

The chain is built from TRBV6-6 and TRBJ2-7, with 8 nucleotides matching TRBD1. The CDR3 is 15 residues long. The J segment lost 2 bases and the V segment lost 2 bases, leaving 5 bases of the junction unmatched. The germline CDR1 and CDR2 sequences are MNHNY and SVGAGI (reference sequence). The CDR3 DNA reads TGTGCCAGCAGTTACGCCTTGACAGGGGCCTACGAGCAGTACTTC. Translated, it gives CASSYALTGAYEQYF.

V is TRBV3-1 (or the pseudogene TRBV3-2) and J is TRBJ2-2; 8 bases match TRBD2. V gave up 2 bases and J gave up 3 bases; unmatched junction bases: 5. CDR1 and CDR2 (germline): LGHDT, YNNKEL (reference sequence). CDR3 length: 16 amino acids. CDR3 sequence (DNA): TGTGCCAGCAGCCAACTAGCGGGTAGGGACACCGGGGAGCTGTTTTTT. Protein: CASSQLAGRDTGELFF.

The V gene is TRBV7-2, the J gene TRBJ2-1; no reliable D call. This CDR3 comprises 13 residues. Germline-derived CDR1 and CDR2 are SGHTA and FQGNSA. The V gene lost 2 bases and the J gene lost 7 bases, with 9 bases spanning the gap. CDR3 DNA sequence: TGTGCCAGCAGCTTAAGAGTGGGTAATGAGCAGTTCTTC. This sequence encodes CASSLRVGNEQFF. The entire variable domain, with the rest obtained from reference TRBV7-2 and TRBJ2-1, is as follows: GAGVSQSPSNKVTEKGKDVELRCDPISGHTALYWYRQSLGQGLEFLIYFQGNSAPDKSGLPSDRFSAERTGGSVSTLTIQRTQQEDSAVYLCASSLRVGNEQFFGPGTRLTVL.

The chain links TRBV5-5 to TRBJ2-7; 7 bases fit TRBD2. The V gene end was trimmed by 2 bases and the J gene end by 5 bases; junction bases not matched to a gene: 7. This CDR3 contains 14 residues. Germline V gene data show CDR1 as SGHKS and CDR2 as YYEKEE (reference sequence). The CDR3 region has the DNA TGTGCCAGCAGCTTACCCGGGGGGTTCGACGAGCAGTACTTC. This translates into CASSLPGGFDEQYF.

The genes are TRBV2 and TRBJ2-4, with D perhaps matching TRBD1 (5 bases). Germline loops: CDR1 SNHLY, CDR2 FYNNEI. The germline V and J ends were trimmed by 4 bases and 6 bases, with 10 bases remaining between them. The length of the CDR3 is 13 residues. The CDR3 DNA reads TGTGCCAGCAGTGTTGGTACAGGAAACATTCAGTACTTC. It specifies CASSVGTGNIQYF.

The chain carries TRBV6-5 and TRBJ2-3, with TRBD2 matching 11 bases. The ends lost 6 bases at V and 11 bases at J; junction bases unmatched: 4. The germline V gene encodes CDR1 MNHEY and CDR2 SVGAGI. This CDR3 region has 12 residues. The CDR3 coding sequence is TGTGCCAGCAGCCCGACTAGCGGGGTGCAGTATTTT. Amino acids: CASSPTSGVQYF.